The rows below give T cell receptor beta chains drawn from one sample of a study of glioma-infiltrating T cells. TCRdb fed the multiplex PCR reads into MiXCR, producing one record per CDR3 protein. The data show some 90,000 distinct CDR3 sequences, approximately 40% seen once. Sequences were obtained from glioma tissue, nonneoplastic brain tissue, or PBMCs (not recorded which). The receptors derive from a human donor with low-grade glioma or glioblastoma, undergoing nonglioma brain surgery, or in good health (not recorded which). The CDR3 runs from the conserved cysteine through the conserved F or W. Each record gives: CDR3 DNA, CDR3 protein, D gene, J gene, clone size, V gene. A D gene is named only where the DNA matches it firmly. Only part of the rows carry a size: once, few, many, or a class if the clone is expanded.

cdr3_nt: TGCGCCAGCAGCAGGCAGGGGGACTCTGGGGCCAACGTCCTGACTTTC
cdr3_aa: CASSRQGDSGANVLTF
d_call: TRBD1
j_call: TRBJ2-6
clone_size: -
v_call: TRBV4-1

cdr3_nt: TGTGCCAGTAACATACCGGGAGGATCTAACTATGGCTACACCTTC
cdr3_aa: CASNIPGGSNYGYTF
d_call: -
j_call: TRBJ1-2
clone_size: few
v_call: TRBV19

cdr3_nt: TGCGCCAGCAGCCCAGTTTGGGGTGGCTCCTACAATGAGCAGTTCTTC
cdr3_aa: CASSPVWGGSYNEQFF
d_call: -
j_call: TRBJ2-1
clone_size: -
v_call: TRBV4-1

cdr3_nt: TGTGCCAGCTCAGAGACAGGTATGAACACTGAAGCTTTCTTT
cdr3_aa: CASSETGMNTEAFF
d_call: -
j_call: TRBJ1-1
clone_size: many
v_call: TRBV18

cdr3_nt: TGTGCCAGCAGGACAGGGGTTAATGAGCAGTTCTTC
cdr3_aa: CASRTGVNEQFF
d_call: TRBD1
j_call: TRBJ2-1
clone_size: -
v_call: TRBV2

cdr3_nt: TGTGCCAGCAGTAAATTTAGGGACCACACTGAAGCTTTCTTT
cdr3_aa: CASSKFRDHTEAFF
d_call: -
j_call: TRBJ1-1
clone_size: many
v_call: TRBV11-1

cdr3_nt: TGTGCCAGCAGTTCCGGGATCCGGGAGACGCAGTATTTT
cdr3_aa: CASSSGIRETQYF
d_call: -
j_call: TRBJ2-3
clone_size: many
v_call: TRBV14

cdr3_nt: TGCGCCAGCAGTCAAGCGGGGGTGGACGAGCAGTACTTC
cdr3_aa: CASSQAGVDEQYF
d_call: TRBD2
j_call: TRBJ2-7
clone_size: many
v_call: TRBV5-1

cdr3_nt: TGTGCCAGCAGCTTAGCCGGCGGAGGAGAGACCCAGTACTTC
cdr3_aa: CASSLAGGGETQYF
d_call: -
j_call: TRBJ2-5
clone_size: many
v_call: TRBV7-8

cdr3_nt: TGTGCCAGCATCAGAGGGGGGGGGGCTCAAGAGACCCAGTACTTC
cdr3_aa: CASIRGGGAQETQYF
d_call: -
j_call: TRBJ2-5
clone_size: many
v_call: TRBV28

cdr3_nt: TGTTCCATCAGTTACGACAGGGGAGATTACGAGCATTCCTTC
cdr3_aa: CSISYDRGDYEHSF
d_call: TRBD1
j_call: TRBJ2-7
clone_size: -
v_call: TRBV6-6

cdr3_nt: TGTGCCAGTAGTATAGAGGAACTTAACAATCAGCCCCAGCATTTT
cdr3_aa: CASSIEELNNQPQHF
d_call: -
j_call: TRBJ1-5
clone_size: many
v_call: TRBV19

cdr3_nt: TGCAGTGCTAGAGATCGTTTCAATTCACCCCTCCACTTT
cdr3_aa: CSARDRFNSPLHF
d_call: -
j_call: TRBJ1-6
clone_size: many
v_call: TRBV20-1

cdr3_nt: TGTGCCACCAGCTCCCCGGTCCCGGGATTGGACACCATATATTTT
cdr3_aa: CATSSPVPGLDTIYF
d_call: -
j_call: TRBJ1-3
clone_size: medium-sized
v_call: TRBV15

cdr3_nt: TGTGCCAGCAGCTTAGGCGGGAGGGTATCCTCGTCCCGGGACATTTACAATGAGCAGTTCTTC
cdr3_aa: CASSLGGRVSSSRDIYNEQFF
d_call: TRBD2
j_call: TRBJ2-1
clone_size: many
v_call: TRBV7-6

cdr3_nt: TGTGCCAGCAGTTACGACAGGTTCGCCTTGTATGGCTACACCTTC
cdr3_aa: CASSYDRFALYGYTF
d_call: -
j_call: TRBJ1-2
clone_size: few
v_call: TRBV6-2/TRBV6-3

cdr3_nt: TGTGCCAGCAGGAACAGGGCTGGAGATACGCAGTATTTT
cdr3_aa: CASRNRAGDTQYF
d_call: -
j_call: TRBJ2-3
clone_size: medium-sized
v_call: TRBV6-2/TRBV6-3